This T cell receptor beta chain is drawn from a study of glioma-infiltrating T cells. This clonotype was picked up a small number of times. With 3 bases removed from V and 1 base from J, the gap between germline ends came to 15 bases. The CDR3 extends over 16 amino acids. Germline-derived CDR1 and CDR2 are ENHRY and SYGVKD. Amplification of TCR alpha and beta CDR3 regions from RNA used iRepertoire nested multiplex PCR. Tissue mRNA or PBMC total RNA, about 90-450 ng, went into one-step reverse transcription and amplification. TCRdb re-analysed the multiplex PCR reads in MiXCR, keeping a single row per CDR3 protein. Of around 150,000 distinct CDR3 sequences in the sample, about 39% are singletons; the top ten hold around a fifth.

The V and J genes are TRBV10-3 and TRBJ1-2; no definite D call. Sequenced input: glioma tissue, nonneoplastic brain tissue, or PBMCs (not recorded which). The clonotype comes from a human donor with low-grade glioma or glioblastoma, undergoing nonglioma brain surgery, or in good health (not recorded which). CDR3 nucleotides: TGTGCCATCAGTGAATTAGCCGAGACAAGTAACTATGGCTACACCTTC. Its protein product is CAISELAETSNYGYTF.